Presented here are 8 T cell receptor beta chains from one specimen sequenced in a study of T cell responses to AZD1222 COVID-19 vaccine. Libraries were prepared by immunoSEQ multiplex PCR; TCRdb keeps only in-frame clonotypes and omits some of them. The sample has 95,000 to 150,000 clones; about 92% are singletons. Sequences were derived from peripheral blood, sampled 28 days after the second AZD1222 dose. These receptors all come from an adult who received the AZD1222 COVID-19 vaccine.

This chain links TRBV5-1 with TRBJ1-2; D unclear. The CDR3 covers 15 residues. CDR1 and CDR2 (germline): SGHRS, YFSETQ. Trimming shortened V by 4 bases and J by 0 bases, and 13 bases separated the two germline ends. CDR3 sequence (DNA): TGCGCCAGCAGCCTCTACGGCGGAACTAACTATGGCTACACCTTC. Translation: CASSLYGGTNYGYTF.

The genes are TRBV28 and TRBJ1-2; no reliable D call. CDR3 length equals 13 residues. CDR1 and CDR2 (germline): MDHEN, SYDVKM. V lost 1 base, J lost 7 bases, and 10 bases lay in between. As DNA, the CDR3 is TGTGCCAGCAGTTTATTGGACGGATCTGGCTACACCTTC. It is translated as CASSLLDGSGYTF.

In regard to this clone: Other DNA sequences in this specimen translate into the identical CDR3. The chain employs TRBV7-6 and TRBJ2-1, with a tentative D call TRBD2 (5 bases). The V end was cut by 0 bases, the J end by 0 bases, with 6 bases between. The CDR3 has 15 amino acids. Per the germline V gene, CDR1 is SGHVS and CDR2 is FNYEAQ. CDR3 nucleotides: TGTGCCAGCAGCTTAGCAGGGAGCTCCTACAATGAGCAGTTCTTC. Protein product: CASSLAGSSYNEQFF. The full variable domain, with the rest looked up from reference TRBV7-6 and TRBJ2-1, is GAGVSQSPRYKVTKRGQDVALRCDPISGHVSLYWYRQALGQGPEFLTYFNYEAQQDKSGLPNDRFSAERPEGSISTLTIQRTEQRDSAMYRCASSLAGSSYNEQFFGPGTRLTVL.

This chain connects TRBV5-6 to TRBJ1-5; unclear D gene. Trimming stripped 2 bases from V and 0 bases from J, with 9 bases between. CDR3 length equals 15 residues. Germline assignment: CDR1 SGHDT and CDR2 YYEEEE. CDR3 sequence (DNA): TGTGCCAGCAGCTTCCGGACGGGTAGCAATCAGCCCCAGCATTTT. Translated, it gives CASSFRTGSNQPQHF. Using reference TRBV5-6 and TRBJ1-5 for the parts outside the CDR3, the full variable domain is DAGVTQSPTHLIKTRGQQVTLRCSPKSGHDTVSWYQQALGQGPQFIFQYYEEEERQRGNFPDRFSGHQFPNYSSELNVNALLLGDSALYLCASSFRTGSNQPQHFGDGTRLSIL.

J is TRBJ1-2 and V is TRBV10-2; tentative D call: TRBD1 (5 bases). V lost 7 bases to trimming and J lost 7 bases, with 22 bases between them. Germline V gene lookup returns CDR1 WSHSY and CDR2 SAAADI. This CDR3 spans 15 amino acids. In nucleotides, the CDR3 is TGCGCCAGCACCCCGACGGCGGGACGGCGGTTTGGCTACACCTTC. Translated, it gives CASTPTAGRRFGYTF.

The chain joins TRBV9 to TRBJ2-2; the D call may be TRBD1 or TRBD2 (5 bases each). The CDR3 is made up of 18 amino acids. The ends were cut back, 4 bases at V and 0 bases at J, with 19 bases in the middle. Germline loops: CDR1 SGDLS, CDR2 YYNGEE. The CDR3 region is CASSMGRGREANTGELFF. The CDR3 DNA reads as TGTGCCAGCAGCATGGGACGGGGACGGGAAGCGAACACCGGGGAGCTGTTTTTT.

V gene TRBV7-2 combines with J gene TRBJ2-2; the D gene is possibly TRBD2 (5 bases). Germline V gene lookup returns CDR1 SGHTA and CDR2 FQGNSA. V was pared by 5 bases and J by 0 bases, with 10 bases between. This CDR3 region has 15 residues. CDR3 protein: CASSPRVANTGELFF. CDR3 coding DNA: TGTGCCAGCAGCCCGCGGGTCGCGAACACCGGGGAGCTGTTTTTT.

CDR3 nucleotides: TGTGCCAGTACTCGGACAGGCGGCCACGAGCAGTACTTC. This encodes CASTRTGGHEQYF. The rearrangement uses TRBV19 and TRBJ2-7, with 7 bases matching TRBD1. J gave up 5 bases and V 7 bases, and 8 bases lay outside the gene matches. Germline CDR1 and CDR2: LNHDA and SQIVND (reference sequence). There are 13 residues in the CDR3.